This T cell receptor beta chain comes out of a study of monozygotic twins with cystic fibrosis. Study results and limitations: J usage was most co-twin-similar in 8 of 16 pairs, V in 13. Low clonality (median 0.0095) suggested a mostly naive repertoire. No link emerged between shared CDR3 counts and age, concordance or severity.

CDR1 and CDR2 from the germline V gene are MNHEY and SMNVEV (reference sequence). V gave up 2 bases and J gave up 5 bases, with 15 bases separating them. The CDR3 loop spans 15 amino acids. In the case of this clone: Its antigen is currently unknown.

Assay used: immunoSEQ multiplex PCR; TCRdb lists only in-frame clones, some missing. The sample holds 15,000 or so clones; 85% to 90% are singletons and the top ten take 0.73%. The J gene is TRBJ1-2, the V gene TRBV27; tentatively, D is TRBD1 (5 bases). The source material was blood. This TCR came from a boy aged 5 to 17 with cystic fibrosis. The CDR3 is CASSLTSGNTYGYTF. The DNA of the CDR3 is TGTGCCAGCAGTTTAACTTCAGGGAATACTTATGGCTACACCTTC.